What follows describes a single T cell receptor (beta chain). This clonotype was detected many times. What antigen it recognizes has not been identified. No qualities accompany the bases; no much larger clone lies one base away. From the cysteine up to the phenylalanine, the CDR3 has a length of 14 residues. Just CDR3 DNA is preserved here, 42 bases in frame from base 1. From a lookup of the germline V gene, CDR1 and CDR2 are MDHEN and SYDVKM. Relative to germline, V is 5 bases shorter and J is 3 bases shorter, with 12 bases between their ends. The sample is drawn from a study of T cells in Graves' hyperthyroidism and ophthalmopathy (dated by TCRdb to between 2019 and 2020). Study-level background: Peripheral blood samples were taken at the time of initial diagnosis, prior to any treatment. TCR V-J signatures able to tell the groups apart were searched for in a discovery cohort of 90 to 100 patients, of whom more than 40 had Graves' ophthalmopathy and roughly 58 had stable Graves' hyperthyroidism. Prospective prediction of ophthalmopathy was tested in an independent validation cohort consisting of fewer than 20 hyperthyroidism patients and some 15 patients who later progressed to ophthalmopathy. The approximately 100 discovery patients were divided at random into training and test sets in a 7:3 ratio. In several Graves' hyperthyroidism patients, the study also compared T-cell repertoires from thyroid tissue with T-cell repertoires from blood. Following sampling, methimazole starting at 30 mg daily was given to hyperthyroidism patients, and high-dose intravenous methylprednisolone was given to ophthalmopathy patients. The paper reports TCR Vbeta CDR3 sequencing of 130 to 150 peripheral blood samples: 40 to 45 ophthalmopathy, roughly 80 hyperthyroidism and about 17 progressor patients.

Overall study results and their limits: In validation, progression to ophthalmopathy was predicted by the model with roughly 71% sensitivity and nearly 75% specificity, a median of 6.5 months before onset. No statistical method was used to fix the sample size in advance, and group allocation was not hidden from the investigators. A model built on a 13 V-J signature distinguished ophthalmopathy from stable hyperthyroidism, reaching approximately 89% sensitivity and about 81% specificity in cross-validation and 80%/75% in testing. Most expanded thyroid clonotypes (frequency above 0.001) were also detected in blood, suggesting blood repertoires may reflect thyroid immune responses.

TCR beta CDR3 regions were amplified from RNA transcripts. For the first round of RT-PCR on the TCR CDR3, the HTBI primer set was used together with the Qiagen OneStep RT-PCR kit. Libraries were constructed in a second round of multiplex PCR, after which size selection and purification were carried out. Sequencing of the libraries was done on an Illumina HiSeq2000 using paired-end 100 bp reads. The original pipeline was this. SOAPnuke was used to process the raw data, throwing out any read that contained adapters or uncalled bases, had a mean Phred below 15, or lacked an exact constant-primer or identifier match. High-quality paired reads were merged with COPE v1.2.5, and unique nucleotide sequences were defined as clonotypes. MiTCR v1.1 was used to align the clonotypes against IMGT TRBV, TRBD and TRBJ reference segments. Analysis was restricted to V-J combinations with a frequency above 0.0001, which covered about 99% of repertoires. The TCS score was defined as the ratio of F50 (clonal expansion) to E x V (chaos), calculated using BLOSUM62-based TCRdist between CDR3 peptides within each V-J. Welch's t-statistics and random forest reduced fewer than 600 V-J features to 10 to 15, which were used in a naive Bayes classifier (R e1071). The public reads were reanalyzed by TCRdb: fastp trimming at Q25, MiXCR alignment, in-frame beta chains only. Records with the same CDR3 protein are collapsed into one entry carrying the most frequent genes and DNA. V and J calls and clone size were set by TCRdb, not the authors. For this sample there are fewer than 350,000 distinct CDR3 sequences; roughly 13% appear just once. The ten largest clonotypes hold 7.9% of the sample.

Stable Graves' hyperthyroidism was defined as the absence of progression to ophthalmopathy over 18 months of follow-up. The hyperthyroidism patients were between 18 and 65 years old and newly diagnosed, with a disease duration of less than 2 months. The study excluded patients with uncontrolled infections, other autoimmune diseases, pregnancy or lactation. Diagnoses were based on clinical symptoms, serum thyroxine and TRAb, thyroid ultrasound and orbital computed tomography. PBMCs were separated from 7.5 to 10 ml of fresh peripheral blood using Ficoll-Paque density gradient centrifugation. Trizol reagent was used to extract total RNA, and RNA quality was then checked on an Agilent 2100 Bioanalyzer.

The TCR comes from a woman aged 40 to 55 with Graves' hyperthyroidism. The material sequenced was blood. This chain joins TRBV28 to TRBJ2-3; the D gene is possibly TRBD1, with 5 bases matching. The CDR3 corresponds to CASSQGAQTDTQYF. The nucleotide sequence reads TGTGCCAGCAGTCAAGGGGCTCAAACAGATACGCAGTATTTT.